Each of the 19 T cell receptor beta chains below was sequenced from the same sample in a study of shared clonotypes between healthy human individuals. Selected positively for CCR7 and CD45RO-negative, naive CD8 cells excluded terminally differentiated effector memory CD45RA+ cells. The data were produced by immunoSEQ multiplex PCR, yet TCRdb's version contains in-frame clones alone and is incomplete. This sample has around 1.9 million clones, with roughly 91% found just once. The sample comprised naive CD8+ T cells from PBMCs. These receptors came from a man younger than 30 in good health. Some clones in this sample may be carry-over from other donors' samples.

V and J are TRBV6-6 and TRBJ1-2, with D tentatively TRBD1 (6 bases). The CDR3 contains 14 residues. From germline, CDR1 is MNHNY and CDR2 SVGAGI (reference sequence). The ends were cut back, 6 bases at V and 4 bases at J, with 15 bases in the middle. For the CDR3, the DNA is TGTGCCAGCAGCATAAACAGGGAAGGCTATGGCTACACCTTC. Translated, it gives CASSINREGYGYTF.

The genes are TRBV10-1 and TRBJ2-5; TRBD1 is a possible D gene (6 bases). Per germline, CDR1 WNHNN and CDR2 SYGVQD (reference sequence). Between the trimmed V and J ends, which lost 6 bases and 3 bases, there was a span of 26 bases. The CDR3 is 18 residues long. DNA for the CDR3: TGCGCCAGCAGAGCCTGCTTACTTGTGGGACACCCAAAAGAGACCCAGTACTTC. Its protein is CASRACLLVGHPKETQYF.

The J gene is TRBJ2-7, the V gene TRBV28; 10 bases align to TRBD1. Germline V gives CDR1 MDHEN, CDR2 SYDVKM. The CDR3 sequence is 15 residues long. The V gene end was trimmed by 6 bases and the J gene end by 3 bases; junction bases not matched to a gene: 8. CDR3 nucleotides: TGTGCCAGCAGGCAAGGGACAGGGGATTTCTACGAGCAGTACTTC. Its translation is CASRQGTGDFYEQYF.

This clone was seen once. This chain joins TRBV9 and TRBJ2-1, with 8 bases that match TRBD2. CDR1 and CDR2 from the germline V gene are SGDLS and YYNGEE. V was clipped by 1 base and J by 5 bases; unmatched bases: 5. The CDR3 is 15 residues long. CDR3 DNA sequence: TGTGCCAGCAGCGTACAGAGCGGGAGCAACAATGAGCAGTTCTTC. It encodes CASSVQSGSNNEQFF. Supplemented by reference TRBV9 and TRBJ2-1, the full variable domain reads DSGVTQTPKHLITATGQRVTLRCSPRSGDLSVYWYQQSLDQGLQFLIQYYNGEERAKGNILERFSAQQFPDLHSELNLSSLELGDSALYFCASSVQSGSNNEQFFGPGTRLTVL.

V usage is TRBV7-9 and J usage is TRBJ1-4; no clear D. CDR3 length: 13 amino acids. Germline values: CDR1 SEHNR, CDR2 FQNEAQ (reference sequence). Trimming took off 5 bases at V and 8 bases at J, with 12 bases between the two ends. CDR3 sequence (DNA): TGTGCCAGCAGCCCCAACCTGGGAGAAAAACTGTTTTTT. This translates into CASSPNLGEKLFF.

V and J are TRBV7-2 and TRBJ1-2, with D uncertain. The V end was cut by 0 bases, the J end by 3 bases, with 14 bases between. Germline V gene lookup returns CDR1 SGHTA and CDR2 FQGNSA. This CDR3 is 16 amino acids long. The CDR3 protein is CASSLAPATGDYGYTF. DNA of the CDR3: TGTGCCAGCAGCTTAGCGCCCGCGACGGGCGACTATGGCTACACCTTC. Combining the CDR3 with reference TRBV7-2 and TRBJ1-2 gives the whole variable domain GAGVSQSPSNKVTEKGKDVELRCDPISGHTALYWYRQSLGQGLEFLIYFQGNSAPDKSGLPSDRFSAERTGGSVSTLTIQRTQQEDSAVYLCASSLAPATGDYGYTFGSGTRLTVV.

The chain combines TRBV11-2 with TRBJ2-7; 11 bases are a match to TRBD1. The CDR3 extends over 18 amino acids. V was clipped by 0 bases and J by 3 bases; unmatched bases: 10. CDR1 and CDR2 (germline): SGHAT, FQNNGV. The CDR3 coding sequence is TGTGCCAGCAGCTTAGATCCACCCGGGACAGGGGGTTTCTACGAGCAGTACTTC. As protein: CASSLDPPGTGGFYEQYF.

This chain connects TRBV9 to TRBJ2-3; perhaps TRBD2 as D (5 bases). Trimming cost V 3 bases and J 5 bases, with 10 bases left between them. The CDR3 has 13 residues. The germline CDR1 and CDR2 sequences are SGDLS and YYNGEE. CDR3 protein: CASSGLGRDTQYF. In nucleotides, the CDR3 is TGTGCCAGCAGCGGCCTGGGGAGAGATACGCAGTATTTT. Complete variable domain (other parts from reference TRBV9 and TRBJ2-3): DSGVTQTPKHLITATGQRVTLRCSPRSGDLSVYWYQQSLDQGLQFLIQYYNGEERAKGNILERFSAQQFPDLHSELNLSSLELGDSALYFCASSGLGRDTQYFGPGTRLTVL.

The rearrangement links TRBV19 to TRBJ2-2; D is unclear. V was cut by 5 bases and J by 0 bases, with 7 bases left in between. The germline V gene has CDR1 LNHDA and CDR2 SQIVND (reference sequence). This CDR3 contains 14 residues. The CDR3 DNA follows: TGTGCCAGTAGTCCTGGGACGAACACCGGGGAGCTGTTTTTT. It yields the protein CASSPGTNTGELFF.

The CDR3 DNA reads TGTGCCAGCAGCCTCCCCCCTAAATACTACGAGCAGTACTTC. This translates into CASSLPPKYYEQYF. The chain recombines TRBV28 with TRBJ2-7; D remains unclear. Per the germline V gene, CDR1 is MDHEN and CDR2 is SYDVKM. The V end lost 6 bases, the J end lost 3 bases, and 15 bases lay between the germline ends. The CDR3 runs 14 residues.

The chain combines TRBV19 with TRBJ2-7; either TRBD1 or TRBD2 may fit D (5 bases each). The CDR3 covers 12 residues. Germline lookup yields CDR1 LNHDA and CDR2 SQIVND (reference sequence). V was shortened by 10 bases and J by 4 bases, with 14 bases between the two germline ends. The CDR3 spells CATSRDGYEQYF. CDR3 DNA sequence: TGTGCCACCTCCCGGGACGGTTACGAGCAGTACTTC.

The chain combines TRBV5-1 with TRBJ2-1, with TRBD2 as a possible D gene (6 bases). Per the germline V gene, CDR1 is SGHRS and CDR2 is YFSETQ. V dropped 4 bases and J dropped 7 bases, with 15 bases sitting between them. This CDR3 has 14 residues. This chain's CDR3 is CASSPRLGTNEQFF. The CDR3 DNA sequence: TGCGCCAGCAGCCCTCGACTAGGGACGAATGAGCAGTTCTTC.

DNA of the CDR3: TGTGCCAGCAGCTCGCCCTCAAAGGAGGCACAGCGCCCACGGGAGACCCAGTACTTC. Encoded protein: CASSSPSKEAQRPRETQYF. The J gene is TRBJ2-5, the V gene TRBV7-9, with D possibly TRBD2 on 5 matching bases. Trimming pared 4 bases from V and 5 bases from J, leaving 29 bases between. Germline-derived CDR1 and CDR2 are SEHNR and FQNEAQ (reference sequence). This CDR3 contains 19 residues.

The chain links TRBV6-5 to TRBJ2-7; tentatively, D is TRBD1 or TRBD2 (6 bases each). With 7 bases removed from V and 0 bases from J, the gap between germline ends came to 13 bases. CDR3 length: 14 residues. In germline, CDR1 is MNHEY, CDR2 SVGAGI. CDR3 sequence: CASTPGGNSYEQYF. As DNA, the CDR3 is TGTGCCAGCACCCCCGGGGGCAACTCCTACGAGCAGTACTTC.

This sequence joins TRBV18 and TRBJ2-7; 8 bases align to TRBD2. CDR3 size: 15 residues. Germline-derived CDR1 and CDR2 are KGHSH and LQKENI. The junction had 9 bases not matched to a gene; V was cut back by 5 bases and J by 3 bases. CDR3 amino acids: CASSAYLLADYEQYF. The CDR3 region has the DNA TGTGCCAGCTCAGCGTACTTACTAGCGGACTACGAGCAGTACTTC.

The rearrangement links TRBV28 to TRBJ2-1; 10 nucleotides agree with TRBD1. Per germline, CDR1 MDHEN and CDR2 SYDVKM. CDR3 length: 15 amino acids. Germline trimming cut 4 bases from V and 7 bases from J; bases unmatched to any gene: 7. CDR3 in amino acids: CASSSGDRGWNEQFF. CDR3 nucleotide sequence: TGTGCCAGCAGTTCGGGGGACAGGGGATGGAATGAGCAGTTCTTC.

J is TRBJ2-3 and V is TRBV13; no clear D. V was cut by 0 bases and J by 7 bases, with 11 bases left in between. Looked up from germline, CDR1 is PRHDT and CDR2 is FYEKMQ (reference sequence). The CDR3 sequence is 14 residues long. This CDR3 reads CASSLGPGLNTQYF. CDR3 DNA sequence: TGTGCCAGCAGCTTAGGCCCAGGTCTTAATACGCAGTATTTT.

The chain employs TRBV19 and TRBJ2-7; TRBD1 matches at 11 bases. The CDR3 length is 14 residues. V lost 10 bases to trimming and J lost 2 bases; unmatched junction nucleotides: 7. Germline assignment: CDR1 LNHDA and CDR2 SQIVND (reference sequence). In DNA, the CDR3 is TGTGCCACCCTAGGGACAGGGGGTCCCTACGAGCAGTACTTC. Protein: CATLGTGGPYEQYF.

The chain carries TRBV11-2 and TRBJ2-1; 7 nucleotides align to TRBD2. Per germline, CDR1 SGHAT and CDR2 FQNNGV. This CDR3 comprises 18 residues. The V and J ends lost 5 bases and 4 bases, in that order; junction bases with no gene match: 17. CDR3 sequence reads: CASSPAPPGTMVYNEQFF. Here the CDR3 DNA reads TGTGCCAGCAGCCCAGCCCCTCCCGGGACTATGGTGTACAATGAGCAGTTCTTC.